This T cell receptor beta chain is drawn from a study of blood T cell repertoires in COVID-19. Study-level information: Specimens from acute and convalescent COVID-19 originated in the United States, Italy and Spain. Sources were T cells, B-cell-depleted T cells, or PBMCs; the material itself was cDNA or gDNA.

Patients at the Seattle site were enrolled during active infection and followed longitudinally. The CDR3 loop spans 15 amino acids. Trimming removed 1 base from V and 3 bases from J; junction bases left unmatched: 6. Germline values: CDR1 SGHAT, CDR2 FQNNGV. Original analysis: Researchers report that nucleated cell counts were estimated from reference gene primer amplification. The protocol was immunoSEQ multiplex PCR, while the TCRdb copy is restricted to in-frame clones and leaves out a portion. The V and J calls and clone size were taken over from that table, and D and trimming were inferred from the DNA. The sample comprises fewer than 350,000 clones, about nine tenths of which are singletons, and around 12% rests with the top ten.

The rearrangement links TRBV11-2 to TRBJ2-7; TRBD2 matches at 7 bases. Sample: peripheral blood. This clonotype was obtained from a woman aged 30 to 39 with COVID-19, enrolled during active disease. CDR3 in amino acids: CASSLADSGFYEQYF. As DNA, the CDR3 is TGTGCCAGCAGCTTAGCGGATAGCGGGTTCTACGAGCAGTACTTC.